This passage covers 25 T cell receptor beta chains from one sample sequenced in a study of blood T cell repertoires in COVID-19. Method: immunoSEQ multiplex PCR; TCRdb's copy keeps in-frame clones and lacks some. Here the sample spans some 280,000 clones, around nine tenths being singletons. Sequencing used peripheral blood. Every receptor here comes from a woman in her sixties with acute or convalescent COVID-19.

This rearrangement joins TRBV19 to TRBJ2-7; 7 positions match TRBD2. Per the germline V gene, CDR1 is LNHDA and CDR2 is SQIVND (reference sequence). Germline trimming cut 7 bases from V and 0 bases from J; bases unmatched to any gene: 3. The CDR3 has 13 residues. DNA of the CDR3: TGTGCCAGTAAGGGAGGGCCCTCCTACGAGCAGTACTTC. Its translation is CASKGGPSYEQYF.

The chain joins TRBV18 to TRBJ1-3; 9 positions match TRBD1. With V trimmed by 4 bases and J by 3 bases, 7 bases remained unmatched. CDR1 is KGHSH, CDR2 LQKENI, per germline. The CDR3 totals 16 residues. The CDR3 DNA is TGTGCCAGCTCACAAACAGGGGGCGCACGTGGAAACACCATATATTTT. Translation: CASSQTGGARGNTIYF.

The rearrangement links TRBV6-2 or TRBV6-3 to TRBJ2-7, with D perhaps matching TRBD1 (6 bases). The CDR3 length is 16 residues. In germline, CDR1 is MNHEY, CDR2 SVGEGT. V lost 1 base and J 6 bases, leaving 19 bases between the germline ends. DNA for the CDR3: TGTGCCAGCAGTTACTACTCACCGACTCACAGGGTCGAGCAGTACTTC. The encoded protein is CASSYYSPTHRVEQYF.

CDR3 amino acids: CASSIRGVSDGYTF. The DNA of the CDR3 is TGTGCCAGTAGTATCAGGGGCGTAAGCGATGGCTACACCTTC. V and J are TRBV19 and TRBJ1-2; D perhaps matches TRBD1 (6 bases). The V gene's germline CDR1 is LNHDA and CDR2 SQIVND (reference sequence). The CDR3 extends over 14 amino acids. Trimming took 3 bases from V and 6 from J, leaving 14 bases between them.

This chain uses TRBV7-9 with TRBJ1-6, with D possibly TRBD1 on 5 matching bases. The CDR3 covers 15 residues. Trimming removed 8 bases at V and 3 bases at J, with 14 bases between. Germline lookup yields CDR1 SEHNR and CDR2 FQNEAQ (reference sequence). Written as DNA, the CDR3 is TGTGCCAGCGGGGTAGCAGGGATCTATAATTCACCCCTCCACTTT. Translating it yields CASGVAGIYNSPLHF. Filled out from reference TRBV7-9 and TRBJ1-6, the complete variable domain reads DTGVSQNPRHKITKRGQNVTFRCDPISEHNRLYWYRQTLGQGPEFLTYFQNEAQLEKSRLLSDRFSAERPKGSFSTLEIQRTEQGDSAMYLCASGVAGIYNSPLHFGNGTRLTVT.

This chain joins TRBV7-9 and TRBJ1-1; the D is unclear. In germline, CDR1 is SEHNR, CDR2 FQNEAQ (reference sequence). The ends were cut back, 7 bases at V and 7 bases at J, with 13 bases in the middle. This CDR3 is 12 amino acids long. The CDR3: CASTDTVLEAFF. Here the CDR3 DNA reads TGTGCCAGCACTGATACAGTTCTTGAAGCTTTCTTT. The whole variable domain, remainder taken from reference TRBV7-9 and TRBJ1-1, is DTGVSQNPRHKITKRGQNVTFRCDPISEHNRLYWYRQTLGQGPEFLTYFQNEAQLEKSRLLSDRFSAERPKGSFSTLEIQRTEQGDSAMYLCASTDTVLEAFFGQGTRLTVV.

The sample holds a few counts of this clone. The rearrangement links TRBV14 to TRBJ2-5, with D perhaps TRBD1 (5 bases). This CDR3 contains 15 residues. Trimming cost V 4 bases and J 1 base, with 13 bases left between them. CDR1 is SGHDN and CDR2 is FVKESK in the germline V gene. For the CDR3, the DNA is TGTGCCAGCAGCCCCCTGGGGCCCCTCCAAGAGACCCAGTACTTC. Translated: CASSPLGPLQETQYF.

The chain carries TRBV5-4 and TRBJ2-3; TRBD1 might be the D (5 bases). This CDR3 region has 15 residues. The germline CDR1 and CDR2 sequences are SGHNT and YYREEE (reference sequence). Between the trimmed V and J ends, which lost 0 bases and 2 bases, there was a span of 10 bases. In DNA form, the CDR3 reads TGTGCCAGCAGCTTGGTGAAGGGGTACACAGATACGCAGTATTTT. It specifies CASSLVKGYTDTQYF. The variable domain in full, completed from reference TRBV5-4 and TRBJ2-3, reads ETGVTQSPTHLIKTRGQQVTLRCSSQSGHNTVSWYQQALGQGPQFIFQYYREEENGRGNFPPRFSGLQFPNYSSELNVNALELDDSALYLCASSLVKGYTDTQYFGPGTRLTVL.

This clone was observed a single time. The genes are TRBV4-3 and TRBJ2-6, with D maybe TRBD1 (5 bases). This CDR3 spans 16 amino acids. Germline CDR1 is LGHNA and CDR2 is YSLEER. Trimming left V 0 bases short and J 2 bases short, with 8 bases between. CDR3 DNA sequence: TGCGCCAGCAGCCAAGATTCAGGGCCTGGGGCCAACGTCCTGACTTTC. Protein: CASSQDSGPGANVLTF.

The rearrangement joins TRBV19 to TRBJ1-5, with TRBD1 matching over 7 bases. There are 16 residues in the CDR3. Trimming cost V 5 bases and J 3 bases; bases outside gene matches: 10. From germline, CDR1 is LNHDA and CDR2 SQIVND (reference sequence). The CDR3 bases are TGTGCCAGTAGTCCCCGACGACAGGGCAACAATCAGCCCCAGCATTTT. Its protein is CASSPRRQGNNQPQHF.

This clone was recorded once. CDR3 sequence: CASSVEPGGNTIYF. In nucleotides, the CDR3 is TGTGCCAGCAGCGTAGAGCCAGGGGGAAACACCATATATTTT. V gene TRBV9 combines with J gene TRBJ1-3, with D possibly being TRBD1 (5 bases). This CDR3 has 14 residues. The germline V gene has CDR1 SGDLS and CDR2 YYNGEE. V lost 0 bases and J 4 bases, leaving 8 bases between the germline ends.

V is TRBV30 and J is TRBJ1-1; D ambiguous. The germline gives CDR1 GTSNPN, CDR2 SVGIG (reference sequence). CDR3 size: 13 residues. The V end lost 0 bases, the J end lost 3 bases, and 8 bases lay between the germline ends. The CDR3 sequence: CAWSVSQYTEAFF. DNA of the CDR3: TGTGCCTGGAGTGTGTCACAATACACTGAAGCTTTCTTT.

This clone was observed a few times. This chain joins TRBV9 and TRBJ1-1; 9 bases are shared with TRBD1. The germline CDR1 and CDR2 sequences are SGDLS and YYNGEE. CDR3 length: 18 residues. The ends lost 0 bases at V and 5 bases at J; junction bases unmatched: 14. The CDR3 sequence: CASSVGPSIRQGGTEAFF. CDR3 DNA sequence: TGTGCCAGCAGCGTAGGCCCGTCCATTAGACAGGGGGGTACTGAAGCTTTCTTT.

This chain joins TRBV5-1 and TRBJ1-2, with 7 bases matching TRBD1. CDR1 SGHRS and CDR2 YFSETQ come from the germline V gene. V shed 4 bases and J 6 bases; nucleotides not matched to a gene: 9. The CDR3 is 14 residues long. CDR3 in DNA: TGCGCCAGCAGCGGGACAGTTTGGGGTGATGGCTACACCTTC. This codes for CASSGTVWGDGYTF.

The chain recombines TRBV18 with TRBJ2-7, with D tentatively TRBD1 (5 bases). Germline V gene data show CDR1 as KGHSH and CDR2 as LQKENI. The CDR3 extends over 14 amino acids. V was clipped by 0 bases and J by 5 bases, with 11 bases between them. DNA for the CDR3: TGTGCCAGCTCACCACCGGTCGCCAGGGACGAGCAGTACTTC. This encodes CASSPPVARDEQYF.

V usage is TRBV6-2 or TRBV6-3 and J usage is TRBJ2-4, with 10 bases lining up with TRBD2. The CDR3 runs 16 residues. Looked up from germline, CDR1 is MNHEY and CDR2 is SVGEGT. With V trimmed by 2 bases and J by 2 bases, 3 bases remained unmatched. Here the CDR3 reads CASSYQAGGPKNIQYF. The CDR3 coding sequence is TGTGCCAGCAGTTACCAAGCGGGAGGGCCCAAAAACATTCAGTACTTC.

The chain recombines TRBV29-1 with TRBJ2-3; unclear D gene. This CDR3 is 13 amino acids long. Trimming shortened V by 4 bases and J by 5 bases, and 13 bases separated the two germline ends. Germline-derived CDR1 and CDR2 are SQVTM and ANQGSEA. The CDR3 loop is CSVGQSRGDTQYF. The CDR3 nucleotides are TGCAGCGTTGGGCAGAGCAGAGGAGATACGCAGTATTTT.

This clone has a handful of counts. The V call is TRBV15, the J call TRBJ1-5; D is unclear. CDR3 size: 16 residues. Trimming stripped 5 bases from V and 1 base from J, with 15 bases between. The V gene's germline CDR1 is LNHNV and CDR2 YYDKDF (reference sequence). The CDR3 sequence is CATSGPRRLSNQPQHF. The CDR3 DNA follows: TGTGCCACCAGCGGGCCCCGTCGCTTAAGCAATCAGCCCCAGCATTTT.

This chain uses TRBV12-3 or TRBV12-4 with TRBJ2-7; 7 nucleotides match TRBD2. With V trimmed by 7 bases and J by 7 bases, 10 bases remained unmatched. The CDR3 runs 13 residues. The CDR3 protein is CASTGLLASEQYF. Here the CDR3 DNA reads TGTGCCAGCACCGGATTACTAGCGTCTGAGCAGTACTTC.

The rearrangement links TRBV24-1 to TRBJ2-3; D is ambiguous. The CDR3 spans 12 residues. Germline CDR1 KGHDR, CDR2 SFDVKD. V was trimmed by 3 bases and J by 6 bases, leaving 6 bases between them. The CDR3 loop is CATSDLGDTQYF. In DNA, the CDR3 is TGTGCCACCAGTGATCTCGGGGATACGCAGTATTTT.

This clone was observed a handful of times. The chain recombines TRBV2 with TRBJ2-1, with a tentative D call TRBD2 (6 bases). The CDR3 runs 13 residues. Between the trimmed V and J ends, which lost 1 base and 6 bases, there was a span of 7 bases. Germline values: CDR1 SNHLY, CDR2 FYNNEI. The DNA for the CDR3 is TGTGCCAGCAGTGAAGTGGGGGGCAATGAGCAGTTCTTC. This codes for CASSEVGGNEQFF.

V and J are TRBV7-2 and TRBJ1-3, with D possibly matching TRBD1 (6 bases). This CDR3 contains 16 residues. The V end was cut by 2 bases, the J end by 2 bases, with 13 bases between. Germline CDR1 and CDR2: SGHTA and FQGNSA. In DNA, the CDR3 is TGTGCCAGCAGCTTAAGAAGGGGGGGCCCTGGAAACACCATATATTTT. It translates to CASSLRRGGPGNTIYF.

The V and J genes are TRBV7-2 and TRBJ2-7; TRBD2 is a possible D gene (6 bases). Germline V gene lookup returns CDR1 SGHTA and CDR2 FQGNSA. Trimming removed 4 bases from V and 4 bases from J, with 17 bases in between. The CDR3 length is 15 residues. The CDR3 DNA sequence: TGTGCCAGCAGCTCGCAGGTCGGGGGATTGTACGAGCAGTACTTC. It yields the protein CASSSQVGGLYEQYF.

The CDR3 DNA is TGTGCCAGCAGTTTCAGGGGACAGGGGGAGATTGCCTCCTATAATTCACCCCTCCACTTT. Its translation: CASSFRGQGEIASYNSPLHF. V and J are TRBV27 and TRBJ1-6, with 11 bases matching TRBD1. The CDR3 has 20 amino acids. J lost 0 bases, V lost 3 bases, and 10 bases had no gene match. Germline V gene data show CDR1 as MNHEY and CDR2 as SMNVEV (reference sequence).

To note about this clone: Different DNA sequences within this sample yield the same CDR3. The chain recombines TRBV11-2 with TRBJ1-5; the D gene is possibly TRBD1 (5 bases). The CDR3 runs 14 residues. From germline, CDR1 is SGHAT and CDR2 FQNNGV. Between the trimmed V and J ends, which lost 1 base and 2 bases, there was a span of 6 bases. CDR3 sequence: CASSLVGGNQPQHF. DNA of the CDR3: TGTGCCAGCAGCTTAGTAGGGGGCAATCAGCCCCAGCATTTT.